This entry lists 3 T cell receptor beta chains sequenced from one sample in a study of CD8 T cells in ankylosing spondylitis. Findings of the study overall: Several highly homologous variants made up a TCR beta motif, and this motif appeared characteristic of ankylosing spondylitis blood.

TCRdb re-called the 5' RACE reads with MiXCR, one entry per CDR3 protein. The sample lists about 840,000 distinct CDR3 sequences; 12% were seen once. Their recognized antigens are unknown. The sequencing input was blood, either unsorted or a sorted T cell fraction (not recorded which). The origin of the receptors is a male donor with ankylosing spondylitis.

The chain is built from TRBV18 and TRBJ2-7; tentatively, D is TRBD1 (6 bases). This CDR3 spans 15 amino acids. Germline assignment: CDR1 KGHSH and CDR2 LQKENI. V lost 1 base and J 3 bases, leaving 13 bases between the germline ends. The CDR3 spells CASSPRGQGYYEQYF. The CDR3 DNA reads as TGTGCCAGCTCACCACGGGGGCAAGGCTACTACGAGCAGTACTTC.

Only a few counts were recorded for this clonotype. The J gene is TRBJ1-2, the V gene TRBV6-6; unclear D gene. Trimming stripped 0 bases from V and 7 bases from J, with 9 bases between. Germline CDR1 reads MNHNY; CDR2 reads SVGAGI (reference sequence). This CDR3 has 13 residues. CDR3 nucleotides: TGTGCCAGCAGTTACTCCTTGCGCCGTGGCTACACCTTC. This sequence encodes CASSYSLRRGYTF.

The rearrangement joins TRBV6-1 to TRBJ1-1; no firm D call. There are 13 residues in the CDR3. Germline loops: CDR1 MNHNS, CDR2 SASEGT. Trimming removed 4 bases from V and 5 bases from J, with 11 bases in between. This CDR3 reads CASSAGYGTEAFF. The CDR3 DNA reads as TGTGCCAGCAGTGCCGGATATGGGACTGAAGCTTTCTTT.